The source of this TCR beta chain is a study of CD8 T cells in ankylosing spondylitis. Notes on the study in general: There was reportedly significant enrichment of clones that were disease-linked in matched ankylosing spondylitis synovial fluid. With a CD8+ phenotype, disease-linked clones were relatively rare in peripheral blood. In ankylosing spondylitis blood, a motif of roughly eight highly homologous TCR beta variants appeared characteristic.

Libraries for TCR beta were made by quantitative 5'-RACE with molecular barcodes. TCRdb processed the 5' RACE reads anew with MiXCR; each CDR3 protein has one entry. The data show 200,000 to 250,000 distinct CDR3 sequences, with 6% to 8.5% seen just once and around 14% held by the top ten. Germline assignment: CDR1 LGHNA and CDR2 YSLEER. The CDR3 spans 13 residues. Trimming cost V 0 bases and J 8 bases, with 8 bases left between them. This clonotype was picked up many times. Antigen unknown. The TCR originated in a male donor with ankylosing spondylitis. Material for sequencing was blood, either unsorted or a sorted T cell fraction (not recorded which). The genes are TRBV4-3 and TRBJ1-5, with no clear D. The CDR3 nucleotides are TGCGCCAGCAGCCAAGATCTGGGGAAGCCCCAGCATTTT. It translates to CASSQDLGKPQHF.